A single sample is the source of the 30 T cell receptor beta chains below, sequenced in a study of blood T cell repertoires in COVID-19. Profiled with immunoSEQ multiplex PCR; TCRdb holds only in-frame clones, not every one. The sample shows about 95,000 clones, about 80% of them seen only once. Specimen: peripheral blood. These receptors were taken from a human donor in a cohort sampled during active COVID-19.

This chain uses TRBV11-3 with TRBJ2-5; 7 positions match TRBD2. Germline lookup yields CDR1 SGHNT and CDR2 YENEEA. CDR3 length equals 15 residues. Trimming cost V 1 base and J 2 bases; bases outside gene matches: 4. The CDR3 coding sequence is TGTGCCAGCAGCTTAGGAGGGACTACACAAGAGACCCAGTACTTC. It yields the protein CASSLGGTTQETQYF.

This clone turned up a few times. The gene calls are TRBV5-1 and TRBJ2-7; 10 nucleotides agree with TRBD2. The CDR3 sequence is 14 residues long. The germline CDR1 and CDR2 sequences are SGHRS and YFSETQ. Trimming at V came to 0 bases and at J to 3 bases, leaving 0 bases not matched to a gene. The CDR3 loop reads CASSLGTSGYEQYF. Written as DNA, the CDR3 is TGCGCCAGCAGCTTGGGGACTAGCGGCTACGAGCAGTACTTC.

The gene calls are TRBV4-2 and TRBJ1-3; the D gene is possibly TRBD1 (5 bases). The V and J ends lost 4 bases and 1 base respectively, with 11 bases between them. Germline V gene lookup returns CDR1 LGHNA and CDR2 YNFKEQ. This CDR3 has 15 amino acids. The CDR3 protein is CASSLDRGSGNTIYF. The CDR3 bases are TGTGCCAGCAGCCTGGACCGGGGGTCTGGAAACACCATATATTTT.

Written as DNA, the CDR3 is TGTGCCAGCAGCCCGGGGACAGGGTATGATGGTCGAACCCTCCACTTT. This gives the protein CASSPGTGYDGRTLHF. The chain links TRBV7-8 to TRBJ1-6, with TRBD1 identical over 9 bases. Germline V gene sequence: CDR1 SGHVS, CDR2 FQNEAQ. The ends lost 5 bases at V and 14 bases at J; junction bases unmatched: 16. CDR3 length: 16 residues.

This clone was seen only a few times. The chain is built from TRBV19 and TRBJ1-1, with D possibly TRBD1 on 5 matching bases. Germline V gives CDR1 LNHDA, CDR2 SQIVND (reference sequence). The CDR3 is made up of 16 amino acids. The ends were cut back, 3 bases at V and 1 base at J, with 15 bases in the middle. CDR3 coding DNA: TGTGCCAGTAGTATTGGGCAGGGTAAAAGGAACACTGAAGCTTTCTTT. Residues: CASSIGQGKRNTEAFF.

The CDR3: CASSSMRDGYTF. CDR3 nucleotide sequence: TGTGCCAGCAGTTCAATGCGGGATGGCTACACCTTC. The chain links TRBV28 to TRBJ1-2; no clear D gene. Per germline, CDR1 MDHEN and CDR2 SYDVKM. The CDR3 consists of 12 residues. V was shortened by 4 bases and J by 6 bases, with 9 bases between the two germline ends.

The V and J genes are TRBV10-1 and TRBJ2-7, with TRBD2 identical over 8 bases. CDR1 is WNHNN and CDR2 is SYGVQD in the germline V gene (reference sequence). The CDR3 totals 17 residues. Unmatched junction bases numbered 10, after V lost 0 bases and J lost 3 bases. The CDR3 region has the DNA TGCGCCAGCAGTGAGTCCACGGTGGGGACTAGAAGCTACGAGCAGTACTTC. Translation gives CASSESTVGTRSYEQYF.

The chain combines TRBV27 with TRBJ2-1; tentative D call: TRBD1 (6 bases). Germline V gene sequence: CDR1 MNHEY, CDR2 SMNVEV (reference sequence). Deletions cut 3 bases from V and 10 bases from J, with 13 bases between. The CDR3 runs 13 residues. The CDR3 nucleotides read TGTGCCAGCAGTTTGGGCGACAGGAACGAGCAGTTCTTC. Amino acids: CASSLGDRNEQFF.

The CDR3 DNA reads as TGTGCCACCAGCAGTTGGGACAGGGGGACCGGCAACACTGAAGCTTTCTTT. Its protein product is CATSSWDRGTGNTEAFF. V usage is TRBV15 and J usage is TRBJ1-1, with 11 bases aligning to TRBD1. Germline CDR1 LNHNV, CDR2 YYDKDF (reference sequence). With V trimmed by 3 bases and J by 2 bases, 8 bases remained unmatched. There are 17 residues in the CDR3.

The V gene is TRBV5-1, the J gene TRBJ1-1; D call uncertain. Germline CDR1 reads SGHRS; CDR2 reads YFSETQ. The CDR3 extends over 13 amino acids. V dropped 0 bases and J dropped 5 bases, with 8 bases sitting between them. The CDR3, as DNA: TGCGCCAGCAGCTTGGCCCGGGAAACTGAAGCTTTCTTT. Its translation is CASSLARETEAFF.

CDR3 loop: CASSITSVATGELFF. The CDR3, as DNA: TGTGCCAGCAGCATAACTAGCGTGGCCACCGGGGAGCTGTTTTTT. This sequence joins TRBV5-4 and TRBJ2-2; 7 positions match TRBD2. Germline loops: CDR1 SGHNT, CDR2 YYREEE (reference sequence). Unmatched junction bases numbered 7, after V lost 4 bases and J lost 4 bases. The CDR3 runs 15 residues.

This clone was counted a few times. The chain combines TRBV27 with TRBJ2-1; D possibly corresponds to TRBD2 (6 bases). V dropped 5 bases and J dropped 1 base, with 9 bases sitting between them. Looked up from germline, CDR1 is MNHEY and CDR2 is SMNVEV (reference sequence). CDR3 length: 14 residues. Here the CDR3 DNA reads TGTGCCAGCAGTCGGGACTGGTCCTACAATGAGCAGTTCTTC. This sequence encodes CASSRDWSYNEQFF.

The V and J genes are TRBV11-2 and TRBJ2-2; 11 bases line up with TRBD2. CDR1 and CDR2 from the germline V gene are SGHAT and FQNNGV. Trimming cost V 5 bases and J 1 base; bases outside gene matches: 9. CDR3 length: 18 amino acids. The CDR3 nucleotides are TGTGCCAGCAGCCCGCGGTCCGGGACTAGCGGGAACACCGGGGAGCTGTTTTTT. It is translated as CASSPRSGTSGNTGELFF.

The V call is TRBV29-1, the J call TRBJ1-1; 10 bases match TRBD1. CDR3 length: 15 residues. V dropped 3 bases and J dropped 4; count of bases not matched to a gene: 8. Germline CDR1 SQVTM, CDR2 ANQGSEA. The DNA for the CDR3 is TGCAGCGTTGACGGCCCGACAGGGGGCCGCACTGAAGCTTTCTTT. This encodes CSVDGPTGGRTEAFF.

The chain employs TRBV7-8 and TRBJ2-1; D possibly corresponds to TRBD2 (7 bases). Per germline, CDR1 SGHVS and CDR2 FQNEAQ. The CDR3 is 14 amino acids. V dropped 2 bases and J dropped 9 bases, with 14 bases sitting between them. CDR3 protein: CASSLSPGGSEQFF. CDR3 bases: TGTGCCAGCAGCTTAAGTCCGGGGGGCAGTGAGCAGTTCTTC. The full variable domain, its missing parts supplied by reference TRBV7-8 and TRBJ2-1, is GAGVSQSPRYKVAKRGQDVALRCDPISGHVSLFWYQQALGQGPEFLTYFQNEAQLDKSGLPSDRFFAERPEGSVSTLKIQRTQQEDSAVYLCASSLSPGGSEQFFGPGTRLTVL.

This clone was picked up one time. V gene TRBV12-3 or TRBV12-4 combines with J gene TRBJ1-4; D remains unclear. This CDR3 contains 13 residues. V dropped 4 bases and J dropped 8 bases, with 11 bases sitting between them. The CDR3 sequence: CASSSEPGEKLFF. The CDR3 bases are TGTGCCAGCAGTTCCGAACCGGGAGAAAAACTGTTTTTT.

This chain joins TRBV4-3 and TRBJ1-5; no clear D gene. The CDR3 sequence is 13 residues long. Germline CDR1 reads LGHNA; CDR2 reads YSLEER. The V gene lost 3 bases and the J gene lost 4 bases, with 7 bases spanning the gap. The CDR3 DNA follows: TGCGCCAGCAGCCAGGCCTTAAATCAGCCCCAGCATTTT. Protein product: CASSQALNQPQHF.

The chain couples TRBV7-9 to TRBJ1-1, with 12 bases fitting TRBD1. The germline gives CDR1 SEHNR, CDR2 FQNEAQ (reference sequence). The J segment lost 10 bases and the V segment lost 0 bases, leaving 6 bases of the junction unmatched. The length of the CDR3 is 15 residues. The CDR3 here is CASSLAGQGANGAFF. The CDR3 DNA sequence: TGTGCCAGCAGCTTAGCGGGACAGGGGGCGAATGGAGCTTTCTTT.

This rearrangement joins TRBV18 to TRBJ2-7; 7 bases line up with TRBD2. The germline gives CDR1 KGHSH, CDR2 LQKENI. V lost 2 bases, J lost 3 bases, and 1 base stayed unmatched. CDR3 length equals 13 residues. DNA for the CDR3: TGTGCCAGCTCACCATCGGGGGGCTACGAGCAGTACTTC. This gives the protein CASSPSGGYEQYF.

The chain combines TRBV10-3 with TRBJ2-2, with 9 bases fitting TRBD1. Germline values: CDR1 ENHRY, CDR2 SYGVKD. V dropped 0 bases and J dropped 2; count of bases not matched to a gene: 1. The length of the CDR3 is 16 residues. The CDR3 protein is CAISESGQGNTGELFF. For the CDR3, the DNA is TGTGCCATCAGTGAGTCGGGACAGGGTAACACCGGGGAGCTGTTTTTT.

The chain couples TRBV5-4 to TRBJ2-7; a possible D gene is TRBD2 (6 bases). This CDR3 contains 13 residues. V shed 0 bases and J shed 10 bases, with 14 bases lying between them. Germline CDR1 is SGHNT and CDR2 is YYREEE (reference sequence). DNA of the CDR3: TGTGCCAGCAGCTTGGGCACTATAGCGGAACAGTACTTC. It translates to CASSLGTIAEQYF.

The chain couples TRBV7-2 to TRBJ1-6; the match to TRBD1 covers 9 bases. From germline, CDR1 is SGHTA and CDR2 FQGNSA. V lost 2 bases to trimming and J lost 7 bases; unmatched junction nucleotides: 6. This CDR3 has 16 residues. DNA of the CDR3: TGTGCCAGCAGCTTACCACCCGGGACAGGGAATTCACCCCTCCACTTT. Protein product: CASSLPPGTGNSPLHF.

The chain links TRBV11-2 to TRBJ2-5, with 7 bases fitting TRBD1. Germline loops: CDR1 SGHAT, CDR2 FQNNGV. Trimming took 6 bases from V and 4 from J; bases not matched to a gene: 11. This CDR3 comprises 15 residues. CDR3 sequence (DNA): TGTGCCAGCAGTACCGGTGACAGGGTGTCAGAGACCCAGTACTTC. Translating it yields CASSTGDRVSETQYF.

The V call is TRBV29-1, the J call TRBJ1-2; a possible D gene is TRBD1 (6 bases). Trimming took 6 bases from V and 1 from J, leaving 15 bases between them. Germline assignment: CDR1 SQVTM and CDR2 ANQGSEA. There are 14 residues in the CDR3. The CDR3 nucleotides read TGCAGCGTCATACAGGGATCTAATAACTATGGCTACACCTTC. This gives the protein CSVIQGSNNYGYTF.

This clone appeared once. The chain has TRBV28 and TRBJ2-7; D gene unclear. V was clipped by 7 bases and J by 4 bases, with 14 bases between them. CDR1 is MDHEN and CDR2 is SYDVKM in the germline V gene. The CDR3 contains 13 residues. This chain's CDR3 is CASMSSNSYEQYF. The DNA for the CDR3 is TGTGCCAGCATGTCAAGTAATAGTTACGAGCAGTACTTC.

This chain connects TRBV5-4 to TRBJ2-2; 9 nucleotides agree with TRBD1. Germline loops: CDR1 SGHNT, CDR2 YYREEE (reference sequence). The CDR3 loop spans 18 amino acids. The J segment lost 0 bases and the V segment lost 1 base, leaving 7 bases of the junction unmatched. The CDR3 loop reads CASSLFTGQGTNTGELFF. The CDR3 nucleotides read TGTGCCAGCAGCTTGTTTACGGGACAGGGTACGAACACCGGGGAGCTGTTTTTT.

The gene calls are TRBV18 and TRBJ2-7; perhaps TRBD1 as D (5 bases). Germline-derived CDR1 and CDR2 are KGHSH and LQKENI. The germline V and J ends were trimmed by 4 bases and 6 bases, with 16 bases remaining between them. The CDR3 length is 14 residues. CDR3: CASSQGASGPEQYF. CDR3 DNA: TGTGCCAGCTCACAAGGGGCCTCCGGACCCGAGCAGTACTTC.

The J gene is TRBJ1-6, the V gene TRBV6-2 or TRBV6-3; 9 nucleotides align to TRBD1. Germline assignment: CDR1 MNHEY and CDR2 SVGEGT. The CDR3 spans 18 residues. V lost 4 bases, J lost 5 bases, and 12 bases stayed unmatched. The CDR3 is CASSSRAPGTGNNSPLHF. The CDR3 DNA sequence: TGTGCCAGCAGTTCCCGCGCCCCGGGGACAGGGAATAATTCACCCCTCCACTTT.

The V gene is TRBV19, the J gene TRBJ2-1; 8 bases are shared with TRBD2. The length of the CDR3 is 15 residues. The ends lost 5 bases at V and 2 bases at J; junction bases unmatched: 5. Germline assignment: CDR1 LNHDA and CDR2 SQIVND (reference sequence). CDR3 DNA sequence: TGTGCCAGTAGTCGAGGCGGGAGGACCTACAATGAGCAGTTCTTC. Its protein is CASSRGGRTYNEQFF.

Here the CDR3 DNA reads TGCGCCAGCAGCCCCTATTTCTTGACTAGCGGTGGCAGCTCCTACGAGCAGTACTTC. It translates to CASSPYFLTSGGSSYEQYF. The V and J genes are TRBV5-1 and TRBJ2-7; 9 nucleotides agree with TRBD2. The V segment lost 4 bases and the J segment 0 bases; nucleotides outside the gene matches: 17. The CDR3 spans 19 residues. Germline CDR1 is SGHRS and CDR2 is YFSETQ.